What follows are 10 T cell receptor beta chains derived from one specimen sequenced in a study of shared clonotypes between healthy human individuals. Repertoires were generated with immunoSEQ multiplex PCR, while TCRdb's copy carries only in-frame clones and drops some. The sample holds around 600,000 clones, roughly 97% seen once. Specimen: naive CD4+ T cells sorted from blood. Sample subset: CD45RA+ positively selected. These receptors were taken from a woman aged 25 to 45 in good health.

The chain recombines TRBV5-1 with TRBJ2-5; 8 bases fit TRBD2. Germline V gene lookup returns CDR1 SGHRS and CDR2 YFSETQ. This CDR3 is built from 14 residues. Losses at the gene ends were 4 bases for V and 5 bases for J; bases not matched to a gene: 7. The CDR3 DNA reads TGCGCCAGCAGCCCATCAGCGGGAGTTGAGACCCAGTACTTC. It codes for CASSPSAGVETQYF.

V is TRBV5-6 and J is TRBJ2-1; D gene unclear. V shed 1 base and J shed 7 bases, with 9 bases lying between them. CDR1 is SGHDT and CDR2 is YYEEEE in the germline V gene. This CDR3 region has 13 residues. CDR3 sequence: CASSLKRRNEQFF. CDR3 sequence (DNA): TGTGCCAGCAGCTTGAAGCGTCGTAATGAGCAGTTCTTC. The full variable domain, completed using reference TRBV5-6 and TRBJ2-1, is DAGVTQSPTHLIKTRGQQVTLRCSPKSGHDTVSWYQQALGQGPQFIFQYYEEEERQRGNFPDRFSGHQFPNYSSELNVNALLLGDSALYLCASSLKRRNEQFFGPGTRLTVL.

The chain is built from TRBV27 and TRBJ2-1; 14 bases agree with TRBD2. The V gene's germline CDR1 is MNHEY and CDR2 SMNVEV (reference sequence). This CDR3 spans 16 amino acids. V shed 3 bases and J 7 bases; nucleotides not matched to a gene: 5. The CDR3 DNA follows: TGTGCCAGCAGTTTCGGGACTAGCGGGAGAGGGAATGAGCAGTTCTTC. This encodes CASSFGTSGRGNEQFF.

A remark on this clone: Distinct nucleotide sequences in the sample also encode this CDR3. The V call is TRBV28, the J call TRBJ1-2, with no clear D. The V gene lost 3 bases and the J gene lost 4 bases, with 6 bases spanning the gap. Germline CDR1 and CDR2: MDHEN and SYDVKM. The CDR3 totals 12 residues. In nucleotides, the CDR3 is TGTGCCAGCAGTTTGCAGAGCTATGGCTACACCTTC. It codes for CASSLQSYGYTF.

The CDR3 DNA follows: TGTGCCTGGAATACCGGACAGGGACCCTACGAGCAGTACTTC. Its protein is CAWNTGQGPYEQYF. The chain is built from TRBV30 and TRBJ2-7; TRBD1 aligns across 8 bases. The CDR3 extends over 14 amino acids. V was pared by 4 bases and J by 2 bases, with 7 bases of the junction left unmatched. Germline V gives CDR1 GTSNPN, CDR2 SVGIG (reference sequence).

The genes are TRBV9 and TRBJ2-3, with D possibly being TRBD2 (5 bases). The CDR3 consists of 15 residues. V lost 0 bases, J lost 0 bases, and 8 bases lay in between. Germline V gives CDR1 SGDLS, CDR2 YYNGEE. The CDR3 bases are TGTGCCAGCAGCGTAGGGAGCGGAAGCACAGATACGCAGTATTTT. Amino acid sequence: CASSVGSGSTDTQYF.

The chain combines TRBV7-9 with TRBJ1-3; D is uncertain. V was cut by 5 bases and J by 2 bases, with 10 bases left in between. Germline lookup yields CDR1 SEHNR and CDR2 FQNEAQ (reference sequence). This CDR3 is 14 amino acids long. CDR3 nucleotides: TGTGCCAGCAGCCTAGGGCAGCCTGGAAACACCATATATTTT. This codes for CASSLGQPGNTIYF.

The chain employs TRBV6-5 and TRBJ1-4; 12 bases map to TRBD1. The CDR3 is 16 amino acids. J was trimmed by 4 bases and V by 4 bases; bases with no gene match: 4. In germline, CDR1 is MNHEY, CDR2 SVGAGI. CDR3 amino acids: CASSWGQGAGNEKLFF. The CDR3 DNA is TGTGCCAGCAGTTGGGGACAGGGGGCCGGTAATGAAAAACTGTTTTTT.

The rearrangement joins TRBV15 to TRBJ1-4, with 9 nucleotides matching TRBD1. After removal of 0 bases from V and 8 bases from J, the junction contained 4 bases not matched to a gene. This CDR3 has 15 amino acids. Per the germline V gene, CDR1 is LNHNV and CDR2 is YYDKDF (reference sequence). For the CDR3, the DNA is TGTGCCACCAGCAGAGATGGGACAGGGTGGGAAAAACTGTTTTTT. This sequence encodes CATSRDGTGWEKLFF.

The chain is built from TRBV7-6 and TRBJ1-5, with 8 bases identical to TRBD1. The V gene end was trimmed by 2 bases and the J gene end by 9 bases; junction bases not matched to a gene: 9. CDR1 and CDR2 (germline): SGHVS, FNYEAQ. CDR3 length: 15 amino acids. The CDR3 loop reads CASSLRPTGEGPQHF. Here the CDR3 DNA reads TGTGCCAGCAGCTTAAGGCCGACAGGGGAAGGGCCCCAGCATTTT.